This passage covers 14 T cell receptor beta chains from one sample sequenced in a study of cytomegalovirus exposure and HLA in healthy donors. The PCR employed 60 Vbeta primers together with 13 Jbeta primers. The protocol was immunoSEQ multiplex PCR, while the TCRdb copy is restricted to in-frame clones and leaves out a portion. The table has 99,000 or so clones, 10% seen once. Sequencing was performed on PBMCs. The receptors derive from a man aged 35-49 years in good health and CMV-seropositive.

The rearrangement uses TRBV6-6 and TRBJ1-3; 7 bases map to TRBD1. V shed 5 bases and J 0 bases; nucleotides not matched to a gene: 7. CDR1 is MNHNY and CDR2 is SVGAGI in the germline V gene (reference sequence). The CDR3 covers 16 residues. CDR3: CASSNRDSFSGNTIYF. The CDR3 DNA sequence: TGTGCCAGCAGTAACCGGGACAGCTTCTCTGGAAACACCATATATTTT.

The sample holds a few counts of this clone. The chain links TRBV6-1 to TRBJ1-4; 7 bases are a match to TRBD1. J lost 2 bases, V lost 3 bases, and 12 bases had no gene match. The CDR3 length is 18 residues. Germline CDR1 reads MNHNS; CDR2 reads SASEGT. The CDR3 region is CASSEGYPGGITNEKLFF. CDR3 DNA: TGTGCCAGCAGTGAGGGCTACCCAGGGGGGATCACTAATGAAAAACTGTTTTTT.

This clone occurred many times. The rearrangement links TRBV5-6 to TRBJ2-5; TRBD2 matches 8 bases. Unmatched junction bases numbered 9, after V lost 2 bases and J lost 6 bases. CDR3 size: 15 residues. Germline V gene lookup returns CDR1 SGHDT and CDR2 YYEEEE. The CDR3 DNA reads TGTGCCAGCAGCTTTAGCGGGATCAGCCGGAAGACCCAGTACTTC. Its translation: CASSFSGISRKTQYF.

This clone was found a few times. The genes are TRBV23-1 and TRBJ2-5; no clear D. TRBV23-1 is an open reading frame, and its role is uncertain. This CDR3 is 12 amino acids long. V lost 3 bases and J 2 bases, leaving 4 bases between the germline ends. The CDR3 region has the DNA TGCGCCAGCAGTCAGGCACAAGAGACCCAGTACTTC. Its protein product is CASSQAQETQYF.

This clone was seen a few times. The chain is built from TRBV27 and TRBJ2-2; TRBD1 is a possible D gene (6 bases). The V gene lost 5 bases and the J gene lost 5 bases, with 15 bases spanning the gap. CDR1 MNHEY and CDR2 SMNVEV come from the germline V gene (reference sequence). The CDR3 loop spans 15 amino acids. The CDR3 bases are TGTGCCAGCAGTATCGGACAGAGCGGAACCGGGGAGCTGTTTTTT. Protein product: CASSIGQSGTGELFF.

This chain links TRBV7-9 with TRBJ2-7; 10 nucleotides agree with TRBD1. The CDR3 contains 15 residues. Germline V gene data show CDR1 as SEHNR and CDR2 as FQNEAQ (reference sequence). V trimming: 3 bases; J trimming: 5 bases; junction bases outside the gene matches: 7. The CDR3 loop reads CASSFSGTGVHEQYF. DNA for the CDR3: TGTGCCAGCAGCTTCTCCGGGACAGGGGTCCACGAGCAGTACTTC. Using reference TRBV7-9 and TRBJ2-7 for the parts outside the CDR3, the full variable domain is DTGVSQNPRHKITKRGQNVTFRCDPISEHNRLYWYRQTLGQGPEFLTYFQNEAQLEKSRLLSDRFSAERPKGSFSTLEIQRTEQGDSAMYLCASSFSGTGVHEQYFGPGTRLTVT.

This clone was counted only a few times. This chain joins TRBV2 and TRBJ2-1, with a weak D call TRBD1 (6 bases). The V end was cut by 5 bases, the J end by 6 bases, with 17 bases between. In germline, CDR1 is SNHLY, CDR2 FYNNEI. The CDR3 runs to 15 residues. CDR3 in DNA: TGTGCCAGCAGTTCTCTCCCCGGGGACATCAATGAGCAGTTCTTC. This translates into CASSSLPGDINEQFF.

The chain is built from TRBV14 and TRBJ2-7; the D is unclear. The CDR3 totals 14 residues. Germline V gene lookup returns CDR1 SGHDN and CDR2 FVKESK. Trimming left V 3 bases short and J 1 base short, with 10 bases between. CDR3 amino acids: CASSQGRPSYEQYF. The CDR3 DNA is TGTGCCAGCAGCCAGGGCCGACCATCCTACGAGCAGTACTTC.

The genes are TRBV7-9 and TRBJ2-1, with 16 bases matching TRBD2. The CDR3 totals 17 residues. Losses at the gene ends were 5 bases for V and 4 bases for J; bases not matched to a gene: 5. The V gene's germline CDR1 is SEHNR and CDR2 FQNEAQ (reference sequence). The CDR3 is CASSQGLAGGFYNEQFF. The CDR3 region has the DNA TGTGCCAGCAGCCAGGGACTAGCGGGAGGGTTTTACAATGAGCAGTTCTTC.

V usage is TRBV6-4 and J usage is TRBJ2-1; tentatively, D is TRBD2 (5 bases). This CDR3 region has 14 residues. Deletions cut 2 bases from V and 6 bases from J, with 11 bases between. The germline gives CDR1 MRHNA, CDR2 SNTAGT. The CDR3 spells CASSDGWTANEQFF. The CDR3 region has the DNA TGTGCCAGCAGTGACGGCTGGACTGCCAATGAGCAGTTCTTC.

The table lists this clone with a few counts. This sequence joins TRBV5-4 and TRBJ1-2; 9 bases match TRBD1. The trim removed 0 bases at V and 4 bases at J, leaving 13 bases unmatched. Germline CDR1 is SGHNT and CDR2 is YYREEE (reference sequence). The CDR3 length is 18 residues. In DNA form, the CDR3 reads TGTGCCAGCAGCTTGGGTTCTTCACAGGGGGCGTTGGTCTATGGCTACACCTTC. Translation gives CASSLGSSQGALVYGYTF. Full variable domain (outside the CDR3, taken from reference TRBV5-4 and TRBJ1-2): ETGVTQSPTHLIKTRGQQVTLRCSSQSGHNTVSWYQQALGQGPQFIFQYYREEENGRGNFPPRFSGLQFPNYSSELNVNALELDDSALYLCASSLGSSQGALVYGYTFGSGTRLTVV.

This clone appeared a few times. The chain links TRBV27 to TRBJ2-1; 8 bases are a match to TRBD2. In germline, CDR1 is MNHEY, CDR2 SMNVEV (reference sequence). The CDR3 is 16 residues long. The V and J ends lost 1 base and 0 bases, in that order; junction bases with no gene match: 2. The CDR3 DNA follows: TGTGCCAGCAGTTTATTCGGGAGGGCCTCCTACAATGAGCAGTTCTTC. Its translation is CASSLFGRASYNEQFF.

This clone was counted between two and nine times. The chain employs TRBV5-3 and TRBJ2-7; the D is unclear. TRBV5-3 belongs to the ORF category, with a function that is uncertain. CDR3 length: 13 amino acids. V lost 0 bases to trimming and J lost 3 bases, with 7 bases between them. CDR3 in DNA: TGTGCCAGAAGCTTGGGGCAGGACTACGAGCAGTACTTC. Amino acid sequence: CARSLGQDYEQYF.

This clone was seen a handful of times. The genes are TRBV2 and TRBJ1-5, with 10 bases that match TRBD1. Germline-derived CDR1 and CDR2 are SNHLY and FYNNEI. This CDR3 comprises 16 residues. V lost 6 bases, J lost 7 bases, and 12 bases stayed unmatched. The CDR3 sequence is CASSPGTGALIQPQHF. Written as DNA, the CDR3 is TGTGCCAGCAGCCCCGGGACAGGGGCTCTTATACAGCCCCAGCATTTT.